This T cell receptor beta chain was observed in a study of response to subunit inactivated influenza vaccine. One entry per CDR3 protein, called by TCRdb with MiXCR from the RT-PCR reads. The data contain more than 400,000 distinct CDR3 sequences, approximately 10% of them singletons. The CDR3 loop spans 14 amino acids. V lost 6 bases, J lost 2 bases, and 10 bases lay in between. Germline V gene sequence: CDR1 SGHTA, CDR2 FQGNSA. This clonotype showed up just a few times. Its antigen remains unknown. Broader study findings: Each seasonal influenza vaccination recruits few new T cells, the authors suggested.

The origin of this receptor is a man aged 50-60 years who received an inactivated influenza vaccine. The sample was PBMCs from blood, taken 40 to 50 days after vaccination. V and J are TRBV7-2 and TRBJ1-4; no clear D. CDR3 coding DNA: TGTGCCAGCAGTAAACTGGGGACTAATGAAAAACTGTTTTTT. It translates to CASSKLGTNEKLFF.